Here is one T cell receptor (beta chain) with its context. The sample comes from a study of cytomegalovirus exposure and HLA in healthy donors. Across the whole study: Among the 300 to 450 genotyped donors, 70% to 90% were placed in the Caucasian-associated ancestry cluster.

The study ran its PCR with 60 Vbeta and 13 Jbeta primers. TCRdb's copy holds only in-frame clones and misses some; the assay was immunoSEQ multiplex PCR. The data hold some 130,000 clones, with 80% observed a single time. The germline V gene encodes CDR1 SNHLY and CDR2 FYNNEI. V lost 5 bases and J lost 7; bases outside the gene matches: 4. This CDR3 has 13 amino acids. The sample taken for sequencing was PBMCs. The sequence came from a man aged 25 to 45 in good health and CMV-seronegative. The V gene is TRBV2, the J gene TRBJ2-2, with 7 nucleotides matching TRBD1. CDR3 sequence (DNA): TGTGCCAGCAGTAACAGGGGTTACGGGGAGCTGTTTTTT. It specifies CASSNRGYGELFF.